Sequencing of this T cell receptor (beta chain) was carried out in a study of cytomegalovirus exposure and HLA in healthy donors. Across the study: Out of 150 million to 200 million T cells, an earlier analysis found some 110 million unique TCR beta sequences in total. HLA-typed donors were the source of around 87 million unique TCRs, which an early data release held.

This CDR3 comprises 15 residues. V was shortened by 5 bases and J by 4 bases, with 14 bases between the two germline ends. CDR1 and CDR2 from the germline V gene are MNHEY and SMNVEV (reference sequence). It was with 60 Vbeta and 13 Jbeta primers that the PCR ran. TCRdb's table, derived via immunoSEQ multiplex PCR, lists solely in-frame clones and lacks some. This repertoire includes about 200,000 clones. This receptor was obtained from a man in his thirties or forties in good health and CMV-seronegative. The chain is built from TRBV27 and TRBJ1-4; maybe TRBD1 (6 bases). Sample: PBMCs. The CDR3 reads CASSTTGYHNEKLFF. The CDR3 region has the DNA TGTGCCAGCAGTACGACAGGTTACCATAATGAAAAACTGTTTTTT.